Shown below are 29 T cell receptor beta chains from a single sample sequenced in a study of TIL therapy for anti-PD-1-resistant metastatic lung cancer. The immunoSEQ assay was v3. The protocol was immunoSEQ multiplex PCR, while the TCRdb copy is restricted to in-frame clones and leaves out a portion. The sample gives 50,000 or so clones, approximately 70% of which show up once; 5.6% is in the top ten. Specified time point: pre-treatment sample, taken before nivolumab and TIL therapy. The tumor samples were excised metastases, mostly pleural nodules or supraclavicular lymph nodes. The sequences come from tumor tissue, collected at baseline. The receptors come from a person between 25 and 80 years old with non-small cell lung cancer.

This clone has more than one count but fewer than ten. The CDR3 coding sequence is TGTGCCAGCAGTTTCTCGTCGGGCGCCGGGGAGCTGTTTTTT. Residues: CASSFSSGAGELFF. The V call is TRBV28, the J call TRBJ2-2; D remains unclear. V gave up 3 bases and J gave up 6 bases, with 11 bases separating them. The CDR3 runs 14 residues. Germline V gene sequence: CDR1 MDHEN, CDR2 SYDVKM. Full variable domain (missing parts from reference TRBV28 and TRBJ2-2): DVKVTQSSRYLVKRTGEKVFLECVQDMDHENMFWYRQDPGLGLRLIYFSYDVKMKEKGDIPEGYSVSREKKERFSLILESASTNQTSMYLCASSFSSGAGELFFGEGSRLTVL.

The chain joins TRBV7-6 to TRBJ2-5; TRBD2 agrees at 8 bases. The CDR3 sequence is 13 residues long. Germline values: CDR1 SGHVS, CDR2 FNYEAQ. Trimming at V came to 5 bases and at J to 5 bases, leaving 4 bases not matched to a gene. In DNA, the CDR3 is TGTGCCAGCAGCCCTACGGGGGGGGAGACCCAGTACTTC. It yields the protein CASSPTGGETQYF.

V gene TRBV5-1 combines with J gene TRBJ1-3; weak D call: TRBD1 (5 bases). CDR1 is SGHRS and CDR2 is YFSETQ in the germline V gene. The V end lost 1 base, the J end lost 2 bases, and 16 bases lay between the germline ends. There are 17 residues in the CDR3. The CDR3 DNA sequence: TGCGCCAGCAGCTTGTCTATGGGACGCCCGGCTGGAAACACCATATATTTT. Its translation is CASSLSMGRPAGNTIYF.

CDR3 in amino acids: CASQPQGAIQPQHF. DNA for the CDR3: TGTGCCAGCCAACCGCAGGGGGCGATTCAGCCCCAGCATTTT. The chain joins TRBV28 to TRBJ1-5; TRBD1 matches 8 bases. Per germline, CDR1 MDHEN and CDR2 SYDVKM. The CDR3 spans 14 residues. Unmatched junction bases numbered 9, after V lost 8 bases and J lost 6 bases.

The chain carries TRBV19 and TRBJ1-1, with TRBD1 matching 8 bases. This CDR3 contains 19 residues. Germline-derived CDR1 and CDR2 are LNHDA and SQIVND (reference sequence). V was pared by 3 bases and J by 3 bases, with 18 bases of the junction left unmatched. The CDR3 nucleotides are TGTGCCAGTAGTATGTCGAATCGAGGACAGGGAGGGAGGTACACTGAAGCTTTCTTT. It encodes CASSMSNRGQGGRYTEAFF.

This clone was observed a handful of times. The chain joins TRBV21-1 to TRBJ2-7; TRBD2 is the table's D call, not checked against the DNA. TRBV21-1 counts as a pseudogene. The length of the CDR3 is 13 residues. CDR3 in DNA: TGTGCCAGCATCACGACCCTAGTCCACGAGCAGTACTTC. Its translation: CASITTLVHEQYF.

CDR3 nucleotides: TGTGCCAGCAGCTTAGGGGGACAGGGTAAGCGGGATACGCAGTATTTT. Translated, it gives CASSLGGQGKRDTQYF. The rearrangement uses TRBV11-2 and TRBJ2-3; 9 bases map to TRBD1. Germline CDR1 reads SGHAT; CDR2 reads FQNNGV. This CDR3 has 16 residues. V shed 1 base and J 6 bases; nucleotides not matched to a gene: 8.

V usage is TRBV27 and J usage is TRBJ2-7, with D unresolved. The germline V gene encodes CDR1 MNHEY and CDR2 SMNVEV (reference sequence). The CDR3 has 13 residues. Trimming took off 5 bases at V and 4 bases at J, with 12 bases between the two ends. The CDR3 DNA follows: TGTGCCAGCAGTGATGCGGACGAGTACGAGCAGTACTTC. This codes for CASSDADEYEQYF.

The chain combines TRBV18 with TRBJ2-7; either TRBD1 or TRBD2 may supply D (5 bases each). CDR3 size: 13 residues. With 4 bases removed from V and 5 bases from J, the gap between germline ends came to 12 bases. Germline V CDR1 and CDR2: KGHSH, LQKENI. The CDR3 nucleotides read TGTGCCAGCTCACGTGGGGGAGTGAACGAGCAGTACTTC. It specifies CASSRGGVNEQYF.

The rearrangement joins TRBV7-8 to TRBJ1-1; D unresolved. This CDR3 region has 13 residues. Germline CDR1 reads SGHVS; CDR2 reads FQNEAQ. V was cut by 1 base and J by 4 bases, with 7 bases left in between. In nucleotides, the CDR3 is TGTGCCAGCAGCTTAGGGAAGAGCACTGAAGCTTTCTTT. Its translation: CASSLGKSTEAFF.

This chain connects TRBV7-6 to TRBJ2-7; the D gene is possibly TRBD1 (6 bases). Trimming removed 3 bases at V and 3 bases at J, with 21 bases between. The CDR3 loop spans 17 amino acids. The V gene's germline CDR1 is SGHVS and CDR2 FNYEAQ. CDR3: CASSLYLPTGYFYEQYF. Here the CDR3 DNA reads TGTGCCAGCAGCTTGTACCTTCCGACAGGCTACTTCTACGAGCAGTACTTC. Using reference TRBV7-6 and TRBJ2-7 for the parts outside the CDR3, the full variable domain is GAGVSQSPRYKVTKRGQDVALRCDPISGHVSLYWYRQALGQGPEFLTYFNYEAQQDKSGLPNDRFSAERPEGSISTLTIQRTEQRDSAMYRCASSLYLPTGYFYEQYFGPGTRLTVT.

This rearrangement joins TRBV7-9 to TRBJ1-4, with 10 bases lining up with TRBD1. The ends lost 5 bases at V and 6 bases at J; junction bases unmatched: 3. CDR1 is SEHNR and CDR2 is FQNEAQ in the germline V gene (reference sequence). This CDR3 comprises 14 residues. The CDR3 loop is CASSGTGVDEKLFF. The CDR3 bases are TGTGCCAGCAGCGGGACAGGGGTCGATGAAAAACTGTTTTTT. The whole variable domain, filled in from reference TRBV7-9 and TRBJ1-4, reads DTGVSQNPRHKITKRGQNVTFRCDPISEHNRLYWYRQTLGQGPEFLTYFQNEAQLEKSRLLSDRFSAERPKGSFSTLEIQRTEQGDSAMYLCASSGTGVDEKLFFGSGTQLSVL.

J is TRBJ1-2 and V is TRBV27, with D perhaps matching TRBD1 (5 bases). V was pared by 2 bases and J by 0 bases, with 22 bases between. There are 19 residues in the CDR3. Per the germline V gene, CDR1 is MNHEY and CDR2 is SMNVEV (reference sequence). CDR3 coding DNA: TGTGCCAGCAGTTTAGGTCCTATGGCAGGGAGGGGCGCTAACTATGGCTACACCTTC. It codes for CASSLGPMAGRGANYGYTF.

The chain carries TRBV4-1 and TRBJ2-7, with D possibly matching TRBD2 (5 bases). V shed 0 bases and J shed 6 bases, with 15 bases lying between them. Germline V gives CDR1 MGHRA, CDR2 YSYEKL. This CDR3 is built from 15 residues. The CDR3 DNA sequence: TGCGCCAGCAGCCAAGATTCGAGCGCCCGGGGCGAGCAGTACTTC. It is translated as CASSQDSSARGEQYF.

This clone has only one observation. The chain joins TRBV5-6 to TRBJ1-2, with D possibly matching TRBD1 (5 bases). Germline CDR1 is SGHDT and CDR2 is YYEEEE. The CDR3 has 17 residues. V was clipped by 1 base and J by 2 bases, with 18 bases between them. The DNA for the CDR3 is TGTGCCAGCAGCTTGATAGCAGTTGGGAGGACAAACTATGGCTACACCTTC. It specifies CASSLIAVGRTNYGYTF.

On this clone: A read error may account for a junction end that differs from germline. In DNA, the CDR3 is TGCGCCAGCAGCCAAACTAGGGACGGCTCCTACGAGCAGTACTTC. Translating gives CASSQTRDGSYEQYF. The chain couples TRBV7-2 to TRBJ2-7; D possibly matches TRBD1 or TRBD2 (5 bases each). The CDR3 consists of 15 residues. The germline gives CDR1 SGHTA, CDR2 FQGNSA.

J is TRBJ2-5 and V is TRBV4-2; D might be TRBD2 (6 bases). This CDR3 has 13 residues. The germline V gene encodes CDR1 LGHNA and CDR2 YNFKEQ. V gave up 4 bases and J gave up 5 bases, with 11 bases separating them. In nucleotides, the CDR3 is TGTGCCAGCAGCCCTCGGGCGGGGGAGACCCAGTACTTC. Translated, it gives CASSPRAGETQYF.

The chain joins TRBV28 to TRBJ2-7; either TRBD1 or TRBD2 may supply D (5 bases each). Germline V CDR1 and CDR2: MDHEN, SYDVKM. V lost 5 bases, J lost 0 bases, and 11 bases lay in between. The CDR3 sequence is 14 residues long. Here the CDR3 DNA reads TGTGCCAGCAGTCCCGGGACCTTCTCCTACGAGCAGTACTTC. Translated: CASSPGTFSYEQYF.

This chain uses TRBV6-1 with TRBJ1-5; 7 bases are shared with TRBD1. Germline CDR1 is MNHNS and CDR2 is SASEGT. With V trimmed by 5 bases and J by 1 base, 5 bases remained unmatched. There are 15 residues in the CDR3. The CDR3: CASSPQGPSNQPQHF. CDR3 DNA: TGTGCCAGCAGTCCACAGGGGCCGAGCAATCAGCCCCAGCATTTT.

The chain couples TRBV5-1 to TRBJ1-2; 9 bases are shared with TRBD1. CDR1 and CDR2 (germline): SGHRS, YFSETQ. V dropped 2 bases and J dropped 7; count of bases not matched to a gene: 9. The CDR3 is 15 amino acids. CDR3 protein: CASSFTPQGAFGYTF. As DNA, the CDR3 is TGCGCCAGCAGCTTTACCCCACAGGGGGCGTTTGGCTACACCTTC.

The rearrangement joins TRBV29-1 to TRBJ1-1, with D unclear. Germline V gene data show CDR1 as SQVTM and CDR2 as ANQGSEA. This CDR3 is 12 amino acids long. V was shortened by 4 bases and J by 3 bases, with 9 bases between the two germline ends. The chain's CDR3 is CSVGDGYTEAFF. Here the CDR3 DNA reads TGCAGCGTTGGCGACGGCTACACTGAAGCTTTCTTT.

The rearrangement uses TRBV5-4 and TRBJ2-2; D is possibly TRBD2 (6 bases). The CDR3 runs 16 residues. Germline V gene data show CDR1 as SGHNT and CDR2 as YYREEE (reference sequence). V was cut by 0 bases and J by 0 bases, with 9 bases left in between. DNA of the CDR3: TGTGCCAGCAGCTTGGCCACGGGGGCGAACACCGGGGAGCTGTTTTTT. This sequence encodes CASSLATGANTGELFF. The variable domain in full, with the rest retrieved from reference TRBV5-4 and TRBJ2-2, is ETGVTQSPTHLIKTRGQQVTLRCSSQSGHNTVSWYQQALGQGPQFIFQYYREEENGRGNFPPRFSGLQFPNYSSELNVNALELDDSALYLCASSLATGANTGELFFGEGSRLTVL.

This clone was counted between two and nine times. The gene calls are TRBV5-4 and TRBJ2-7, with 14 bases matching TRBD2. This CDR3 contains 17 residues. Germline CDR1 is SGHNT and CDR2 is YYREEE (reference sequence). V was clipped by 5 bases and J by 0 bases; unmatched bases: 7. The CDR3 here is CASSPGLAGGLSYEQYF. The CDR3 DNA reads TGTGCCAGCAGTCCCGGACTAGCGGGGGGACTCTCCTACGAGCAGTACTTC.

The V and J genes are TRBV9 and TRBJ1-3; no definite D call. The V and J ends lost 0 bases and 0 bases respectively, with 7 bases between them. CDR3 length: 15 residues. Germline lookup yields CDR1 SGDLS and CDR2 YYNGEE. The DNA for the CDR3 is TGTGCCAGCAGCGTAGGTCCGGGCTCTGGAAACACCATATATTTT. As protein: CASSVGPGSGNTIYF.

The gene calls are TRBV9 and TRBJ2-1, with 8 bases aligning to TRBD1. J lost 2 bases, V lost 2 bases, and 3 bases had no gene match. This CDR3 has 15 amino acids. Germline loops: CDR1 SGDLS, CDR2 YYNGEE. CDR3 in DNA: TGTGCCAGCAGCGTCGGGACAGGTCCCTACAATGAGCAGTTCTTC. Translated, it gives CASSVGTGPYNEQFF.

The chain has TRBV6-6 and TRBJ2-6; no clear D. Germline loops: CDR1 MNHNY, CDR2 SVGAGI (reference sequence). This CDR3 has 15 residues. V lost 0 bases and J 0 bases, leaving 3 bases between the germline ends. CDR3 loop: CASSYSRSGANVLTF. DNA for the CDR3: TGTGCCAGCAGTTACTCGCGCTCTGGGGCCAACGTCCTGACTTTC.

This clone was picked up a small number of times. The chain employs TRBV6-6 and TRBJ1-5, with a weak D call TRBD1 (5 bases). Trimming stripped 6 bases from V and 3 bases from J, with 15 bases between. Germline V gives CDR1 MNHNY, CDR2 SVGAGI (reference sequence). The CDR3 extends over 15 amino acids. Written as DNA, the CDR3 is TGTGCCAGCAGCCATCTCCAGGGAAACAATCAGCCCCAGCATTTT. This encodes CASSHLQGNNQPQHF.

This chain links TRBV7-9 with TRBJ2-7; perhaps TRBD1 as D (5 bases). Germline CDR1 SEHNR, CDR2 FQNEAQ (reference sequence). CDR3 length equals 15 residues. V was shortened by 2 bases and J by 0 bases, with 11 bases between the two germline ends. The CDR3 nucleotides read TGTGCCAGCAGCTTATCTCAGGGCAGCTCCTACGAGCAGTACTTC. Its protein product is CASSLSQGSSYEQYF.

The V and J genes are TRBV6-6 and TRBJ2-7; possibly TRBD1 for D (5 bases). Germline CDR1 and CDR2: MNHNY and SVGAGI (reference sequence). Trimming left V 0 bases short and J 3 bases short, with 9 bases between. The CDR3 has 14 residues. The CDR3 is CASSYSGRDYEQYF. The CDR3 bases are TGTGCCAGCAGTTACTCAGGCAGGGACTACGAGCAGTACTTC.